Listed here is a single T cell receptor (beta chain). This sample was included in a study of T cell responses to AZD1222 COVID-19 vaccine. The J segment lost 3 bases and the V segment lost 3 bases, leaving 4 bases of the junction unmatched. Germline values: CDR1 SGHRS, CDR2 YFSETQ. The CDR3 is made up of 14 amino acids. Some clones are missing from TCRdb's copy, which holds only in-frame ones; the method was immunoSEQ multiplex PCR. The sample contains about 150,000 clones, 89% of which appear only once. This receptor was taken from an adult in good health. The V gene is TRBV5-1, the J gene TRBJ1-2; 8 positions match TRBD1. The sequencing used peripheral blood, collected on day 0 of AZD1222 vaccination. The CDR3 DNA sequence: TGCGCCAGCAGCTCCCCAGGGGGCTACTATGGCTACACCTTC. Amino acids: CASSSPGGYYGYTF.